This entry lists 25 T cell receptor beta chains sequenced from one sample in a study of blood T cells in healthy people across ages. A sample-barcoded 5' primer and a J-beta primer mix were used in a second PCR of about 7 to 11 cycles. One entry per CDR3 protein, called by TCRdb with MiXCR from the 5' RACE reads. The table has under 800,000 distinct CDR3 sequences, more than 20% seen once. The sample comprised blood. All receptors derive from a man between 65 and 79 years old in good health.

Remarks on this clonotype: This CDR3 fails to terminate in the conserved phenylalanine or tryptophan, so it likely reflects a read error. The gene calls are TRBV2 and TRBJ1-4; perhaps TRBD1 as D (6 bases). CDR3 length: 15 amino acids. Germline V CDR1 and CDR2: SNHLY, FYNNEI. Trimming cost V 3 bases and J 12 bases, with 20 bases left between them. This chain's CDR3 is CASSENAGTTEELFS. DNA for the CDR3: TGTGCCAGCAGTGAGAATGCCGGGACAACTGAGGAACTGTTTTCT.

J is TRBJ2-7 and V is TRBV20-1; the match to TRBD2 covers 7 bases. V dropped 0 bases and J dropped 2; count of bases not matched to a gene: 7. The CDR3 runs to 15 residues. Germline CDR1 is DFQATT and CDR2 is SNEGSKA (reference sequence). The chain's CDR3 is CSARDPTSTTYEQYF. CDR3 sequence (DNA): TGCAGTGCTAGAGATCCGACTAGCACTACCTACGAGCAGTACTTC.

This clonotype was found many times. The rearrangement uses TRBV29-1 and TRBJ2-5, with no clear D. The DNA end lines up better with TRBJ2-1; the J call may be wrong. The CDR3 is made up of 12 amino acids. The germline CDR1 and CDR2 sequences are SQVTM and ANQGSEA. As DNA, the CDR3 is TGCAGCGTTGAAGGCGGATGGGCATGGCAGTTCTTC. Translation gives CSVEGGWAWQFF.

This clonotype has a handful of counts. The CDR3 region is CASSVDGIATNEKLFF. The CDR3 region has the DNA TGTGCCAGCAGCGTAGACGGGATTGCAACTAATGAAAAACTGTTTTTT. The J gene is TRBJ1-4, the V gene TRBV9, with D unclear. Trimming left V 0 bases short and J 0 bases short, with 9 bases between. CDR3 length equals 16 residues. Germline V gene sequence: CDR1 SGDLS, CDR2 YYNGEE.

The chain recombines TRBV5-1 with TRBJ2-3, with TRBD2 matching over 8 bases. The CDR3 sequence is 16 residues long. Trimming cost V 0 bases and J 5 bases; bases outside gene matches: 8. The V gene's germline CDR1 is SGHRS and CDR2 YFSETQ. The CDR3 loop reads CASSLAGSSGQDTQYF. CDR3 DNA: TGCGCCAGCAGCTTGGCCGGCTCTAGCGGGCAAGATACGCAGTATTTT.

Of note for this clonotype: Mismatch with germline at one junction end may stem from a read error. This chain uses TRBV6-6 with TRBJ2-1; no reliable D call. The CDR3 has 15 residues. Germline CDR1 MNHNY, CDR2 SVGAGI (reference sequence). The CDR3, as DNA: TGTGCCAGCGGTTACTCGAGTTCTATCTACAATGAGCAGTTCTTC. This sequence encodes CASGYSSSIYNEQFF.

The chain is built from TRBV6-5 and TRBJ1-1, with D possibly matching TRBD1 (6 bases). The germline gives CDR1 MNHEY, CDR2 SVGAGI. The V gene lost 4 bases and the J gene lost 11 bases, with 23 bases spanning the gap. This CDR3 has 15 residues. In DNA form, the CDR3 reads TGTGCCAGCAGTTCCCAACCTTCAGACAGGCGAGGGGCTTTCTTT. Protein sequence: CASSSQPSDRRGAFF.

The table lists this clonotype with a few counts. This chain links TRBV12-3 or TRBV12-4 with TRBJ2-5; TRBD2 matches at 11 bases. V lost 6 bases to trimming and J lost 1 base; unmatched junction nucleotides: 7. The CDR3 runs to 16 residues. CDR3 sequence reads: CASSTGTSGFQETQYF. The CDR3 DNA is TGTGCCAGCAGCACCGGGACTAGCGGATTCCAAGAGACCCAGTACTTC.

This clonotype has at least ten counts. The V call is TRBV4-1, the J call TRBJ2-1, with a tentative D call TRBD2 (7 bases). The germline CDR1 and CDR2 sequences are MGHRA and YSYEKL. The CDR3 loop spans 16 amino acids. Trimming left V 0 bases short and J 8 bases short, with 17 bases between. CDR3 DNA sequence: TGCGCCAGCAGCCAAGATCCCGGGGGGCCGAGGTATGAGCAGTTCTTC. This translates into CASSQDPGGPRYEQFF.

The chain links TRBV12-3 or TRBV12-4 to TRBJ2-7; tentatively, D is TRBD2 (5 bases). The length of the CDR3 is 14 residues. The V and J ends lost 5 bases and 3 bases respectively, with 14 bases between them. The CDR3 nucleotides are TGTGCCAGCAGTCGACAACTAGGGATCTACGAGCAGTACTTC. Protein product: CASSRQLGIYEQYF.

The gene calls are TRBV18 and TRBJ2-3; no definite D call. The CDR3 loop spans 15 amino acids. The V gene lost 2 bases and the J gene lost 1 base, with 10 bases spanning the gap. CDR1 is KGHSH, CDR2 LQKENI, per germline. CDR3 sequence (DNA): TGTGCCAGCTCACCATCCGCAGTGGGCACAGATACGCAGTATTTT. This sequence encodes CASSPSAVGTDTQYF. Together with reference TRBV18 and TRBJ2-3, the CDR3 gives the full variable domain: NAGVMQNPRHLVRRRGQEARLRCSPMKGHSHVYWYRQLPEEGLKFMVYLQKENIIDESGMPKERFSAEFPKEGPSILRIQQVVRGDSAAYFCASSPSAVGTDTQYFGPGTRLTVL.

The chain links TRBV20-1 to TRBJ1-6; 7 bases fit TRBD1. Losses at the gene ends were 3 bases for V and 10 bases for J; bases not matched to a gene: 9. The CDR3 length is 14 residues. Germline V gene sequence: CDR1 DFQATT, CDR2 SNEGSKA (reference sequence). The DNA of the CDR3 is TGCAGTGCTAGGATAGGGGGCGAATTCTCACCCCTCCACTTT. It is translated as CSARIGGEFSPLHF.

This clonotype occurred a few times. The chain recombines TRBV29-1 with TRBJ2-3, with D uncertain. Per germline, CDR1 SQVTM and CDR2 ANQGSEA. The CDR3 is 13 residues long. V was clipped by 0 bases and J by 4 bases, with 8 bases between them. Here the CDR3 DNA reads TGCAGCGTTGAAGATCCACTTTCAGATACGCAGTATTTT. Its protein is CSVEDPLSDTQYF.

The gene calls are TRBV20-1 and TRBJ2-7, with TRBD1 matching 7 bases. The CDR3 consists of 17 residues. V lost 2 bases to trimming and J lost 3 bases; unmatched junction nucleotides: 16. Germline V CDR1 and CDR2: DFQATT, SNEGSKA (reference sequence). The CDR3 protein is CSARYLGDSHYFYEQYF. The CDR3 DNA is TGCAGTGCTAGATATCTCGGGGACAGCCATTACTTCTACGAGCAGTACTTC.

This sequence joins TRBV7-2 and TRBJ2-1; TRBD2 aligns across 16 bases. Germline CDR1 SGHTA, CDR2 FQGNSA. With V trimmed by 2 bases and J by 4 bases, 8 bases remained unmatched. The CDR3 is 19 residues long. The CDR3 DNA is TGTGCCAGCAGCTTACTCGGGACTAGCGGGAGGGCTGGGTACAATGAGCAGTTCTTC. Encoded protein: CASSLLGTSGRAGYNEQFF.

This chain uses TRBV6-2 or TRBV6-3 with TRBJ2-1; 11 bases match TRBD2. The end of the DNA fits TRBJ2-5 better, so the J call may be wrong. The CDR3 extends over 16 amino acids. Germline V gene sequence: CDR1 MNHEY, CDR2 SVGEGT. CDR3 protein: CASSYELAGGQETQYF. The CDR3 DNA follows: TGTGCCAGCAGTTACGAGCTAGCGGGGGGTCAAGAGACCCAGTACTTC.

This clonotype was seen a few times. This rearrangement joins TRBV12-3 or TRBV12-4 to TRBJ2-2, with D unclear. V shed 6 bases and J shed 6 bases, with 11 bases lying between them. The CDR3 totals 13 residues. CDR3 sequence reads: CASSLQYAGELFF. Written as DNA, the CDR3 is TGTGCCAGCAGCCTCCAATATGCCGGGGAGCTGTTTTTT.

This chain links TRBV20-1 with TRBJ2-7; D is possibly TRBD1 or TRBD2 (5 bases each). Trimming took off 6 bases at V and 2 bases at J, with 17 bases between the two ends. The length of the CDR3 is 14 residues. From germline, CDR1 is DFQATT and CDR2 SNEGSKA (reference sequence). CDR3 sequence (DNA): TGCAGTGCCAGAACGGGGCTTACTACCTACGAGCAGTACTTC. This gives the protein CSARTGLTTYEQYF.

This clonotype was seen a handful of times. This rearrangement joins TRBV10-3 to TRBJ2-5; the D gene could be TRBD1 or TRBD2 (5 bases each). V lost 6 bases and J 1 base, leaving 9 bases between the germline ends. This CDR3 comprises 13 residues. Germline CDR1 reads ENHRY; CDR2 reads SYGVKD. The CDR3, as DNA: TGTGCCATCAGCCGGGACCCCCAAGAGACCCAGTACTTC. Amino acids: CAISRDPQETQYF.

A few counts support this clonotype. Its ends do not fully match the called genes, so a read error is possible. The chain carries TRBV3-1 and TRBJ2-7, with D tentatively TRBD2 (6 bases). This CDR3 region has 14 residues. Germline V gene lookup returns CDR1 LGHDT and CDR2 YNNKEL (reference sequence). CDR3 in amino acids: CASSQGTDSYEQYF. The CDR3 bases are TGCGCCAGCAGCCAAGGGACTGACTCCTACGAGCAGTACTTC.

This clonotype was found a few times. This may arise from a read error, as a much more abundant clone is one base away. This sequence joins TRBV7-9 and TRBJ2-5; TRBD1 agrees at 7 bases. The CDR3 contains 15 residues. The germline CDR1 and CDR2 sequences are SEHNR and FQNEAQ (reference sequence). CDR3 DNA: TGTGCCAACAGCCTAGTATACAGGGGCTGGGAGACCCAGTACTTC. Translated, it gives CANSLVYRGWETQYF.

The rearrangement uses TRBV6-1 and TRBJ1-1; D possibly corresponds to TRBD1 (5 bases). V dropped 3 bases and J dropped 6 bases, with 11 bases sitting between them. Germline V lookup: CDR1 MNHNS, CDR2 SASEGT. CDR3 length: 13 residues. The CDR3 coding sequence is TGTGCCAGCAGTGACCGTGGGGACCCTGAAGCTTTCTTT. It codes for CASSDRGDPEAFF.

The chain employs TRBV12-3 or TRBV12-4 and TRBJ2-5; perhaps TRBD1 as D (5 bases). The V end was cut by 8 bases, the J end by 2 bases, with 15 bases between. CDR3 length: 14 amino acids. CDR3 residues: CASSEGVSQETQYF. As DNA, the CDR3 is TGTGCCAGCTCAGAAGGGGTGTCGCAAGAGACCCAGTACTTC.

This clonotype was recorded a few times. V and J are TRBV2 and TRBJ2-3; TRBD2 matches 14 bases. Trimming removed 5 bases from V and 5 bases from J; junction bases left unmatched: 6. Germline values: CDR1 SNHLY, CDR2 FYNNEI. The CDR3 spans 16 residues. The CDR3 is CASSKGLAGAVDTQYF. The DNA of the CDR3 is TGTGCCAGCAGTAAGGGACTAGCGGGGGCTGTAGATACGCAGTATTTT. Filled out from reference TRBV2 and TRBJ2-3, the complete variable domain reads EPEVTQTPSHQVTQMGQEVILRCVPISNHLYFYWYRQILGQKVEFLVSFYNNEISEKSEIFDDQFSVERPDGSNFTLKIRSTKLEDSAMYFCASSKGLAGAVDTQYFGPGTRLTVL.

The chain links TRBV20-1 to TRBJ1-2; no definite D call. Germline V gives CDR1 DFQATT, CDR2 SNEGSKA (reference sequence). The length of the CDR3 is 14 residues. Between the trimmed V and J ends, which lost 0 bases and 4 bases, there was a span of 12 bases. Here the CDR3 DNA reads TGCAGTGCTAGAGATATGATCCGTGCCTATGGCTACACCTTC. Its protein is CSARDMIRAYGYTF.